The clone carrying this T cell receptor beta chain was seen at least ten times. Its antigen remains unidentified. Amplification from RNA transcripts yielded the TCR beta CDR3 regions. Second-round multiplex PCR came after first-round RT-PCR with HTBI primers. MiXCR was run by TCRdb on the multiplex PCR reads, yielding one entry per CDR3 protein. The data show around 400,000 distinct CDR3 sequences, with roughly 21% seen just once and more than 2.5% held by the top ten. The sample originates from a study of Graves' ophthalmopathy and Graves' hyperthyroidism. The study, taken as a whole, reports: Predictions made by the model for ophthalmopathy progression reached approximately 71% sensitivity and 72% to 85% specificity.

Germline loops: CDR1 SNHLY, CDR2 FYNNEI. The CDR3 runs to 15 residues. Trimming took off 6 bases at V and 2 bases at J, with 16 bases between the two ends. The TCR sequence derives from a young woman with stable Graves' hyperthyroidism. The sequenced material came from peripheral blood. The V gene is TRBV2, the J gene TRBJ1-1; a weak D match, TRBD1 (5 bases). CDR3 region: CASRGRDGANTEAFF. Written as DNA, the CDR3 is TGTGCCAGCAGGGGTAGGGACGGCGCTAACACTGAAGCTTTCTTT.